This record covers a single T cell receptor beta chain. What it recognizes is unknown. These data originate in a study of CD8+ T cells in alopecia areata. Study-wide results and limits: With tofacitinib ongoing, many expanded lesional clones persisted in both scalp and blood. The study also sequences resident alphabeta T cells of normal skin in scalp samples.

V was pared by 0 bases and J by 0 bases, with 4 bases between. There are 15 residues in the CDR3. The germline CDR1 and CDR2 sequences are SGHDT and YYEEEE. Treatment indicated: oral pan-JAK inhibitor, 5-10 mg twice daily. Alopecia areata patients had lesional scalp punch biopsies and peripheral blood taken from them. Following extraction, RNA underwent reverse transcription to cDNA, which served as the sequencing template. Generated by immunoSEQ multiplex PCR, the TCRdb table keeps only in-frame clones and is missing some. The sample has under 300,000 clones, 60% seen once; the top ten hold 0.75% to 0.95%.

The TCR sequence derives from a human donor with alopecia areata. The material was CD4+ T cells sorted from blood, obtained around week 53, from a patient treated with tofacitinib. The chain couples TRBV5-6 to TRBJ2-6; D unclear. CDR3 protein: CASSLDLSGANVLTF. The CDR3 region has the DNA TGTGCCAGCAGCTTGGACCTCTCTGGGGCCAACGTCCTGACTTTC.